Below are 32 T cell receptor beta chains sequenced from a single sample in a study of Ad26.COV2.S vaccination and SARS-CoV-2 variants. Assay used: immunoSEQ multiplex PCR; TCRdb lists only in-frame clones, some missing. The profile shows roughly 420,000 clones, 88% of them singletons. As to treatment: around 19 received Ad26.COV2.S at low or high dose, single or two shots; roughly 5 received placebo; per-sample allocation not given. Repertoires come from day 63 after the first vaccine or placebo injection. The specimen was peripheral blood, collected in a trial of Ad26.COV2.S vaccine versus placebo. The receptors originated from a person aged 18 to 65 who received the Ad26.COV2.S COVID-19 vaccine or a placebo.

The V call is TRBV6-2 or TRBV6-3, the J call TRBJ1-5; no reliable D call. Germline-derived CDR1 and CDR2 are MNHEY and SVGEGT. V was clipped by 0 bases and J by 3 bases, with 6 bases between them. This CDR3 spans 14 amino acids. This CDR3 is CASSYSADNQPQHF. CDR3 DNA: TGTGCCAGCAGTTACTCGGCAGACAATCAGCCCCAGCATTTT.

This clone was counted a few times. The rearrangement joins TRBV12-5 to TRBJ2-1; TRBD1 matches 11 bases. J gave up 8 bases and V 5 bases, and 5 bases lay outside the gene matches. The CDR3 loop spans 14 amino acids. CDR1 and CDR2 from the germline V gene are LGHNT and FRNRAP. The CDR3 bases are TGTGCTAGTGGTGGACAGGGGGCAGGAGATGAGCAGTTCTTC. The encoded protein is CASGGQGAGDEQFF. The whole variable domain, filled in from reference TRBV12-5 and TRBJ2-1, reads DARVTQTPRHKVTEMGQEVTMRCQPILGHNTVFWYRQTMMQGLELLAYFRNRAPLDDSGMPKDRFSAEMPDATLATLKIQPSEPRDSAVYFCASGGQGAGDEQFFGPGTRLTVL.

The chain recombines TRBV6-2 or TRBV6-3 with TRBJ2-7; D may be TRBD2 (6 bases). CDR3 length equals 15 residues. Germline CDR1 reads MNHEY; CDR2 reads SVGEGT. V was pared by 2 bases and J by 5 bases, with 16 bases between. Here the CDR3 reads CASSYLRDSWDEQYF. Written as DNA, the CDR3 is TGTGCCAGCAGTTACCTTCGGGACTCATGGGACGAGCAGTACTTC.

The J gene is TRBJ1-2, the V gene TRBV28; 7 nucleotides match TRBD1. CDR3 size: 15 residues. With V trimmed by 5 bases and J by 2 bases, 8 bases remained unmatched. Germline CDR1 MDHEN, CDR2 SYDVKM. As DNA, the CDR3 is TGTGCCAGCAGTCCCCCAGACAGGGAGAACTATGGCTACACCTTC. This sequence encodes CASSPPDRENYGYTF.

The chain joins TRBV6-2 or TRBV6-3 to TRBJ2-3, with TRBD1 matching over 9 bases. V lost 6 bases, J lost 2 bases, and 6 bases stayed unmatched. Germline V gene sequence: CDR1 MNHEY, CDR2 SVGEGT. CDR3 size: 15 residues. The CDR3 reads CASSRRDRDTDTQYF. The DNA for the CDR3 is TGTGCCAGCAGCCGCCGGGACAGGGACACAGATACGCAGTATTTT.

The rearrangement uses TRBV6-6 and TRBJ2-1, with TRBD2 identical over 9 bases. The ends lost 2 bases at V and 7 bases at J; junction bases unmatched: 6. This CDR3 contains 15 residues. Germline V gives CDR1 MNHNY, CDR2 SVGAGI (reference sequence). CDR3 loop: CASSYAGGPGNEQFF. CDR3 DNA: TGTGCCAGCAGTTACGCGGGGGGGCCGGGAAATGAGCAGTTCTTC.

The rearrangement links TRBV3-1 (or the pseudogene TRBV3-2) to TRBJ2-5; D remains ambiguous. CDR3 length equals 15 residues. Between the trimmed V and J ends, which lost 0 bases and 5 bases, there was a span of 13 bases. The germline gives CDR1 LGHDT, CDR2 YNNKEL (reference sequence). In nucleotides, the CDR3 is TGTGCCAGCAGCCAAGAATTTGCGGTTCAGGAGACCCAGTACTTC. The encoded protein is CASSQEFAVQETQYF.

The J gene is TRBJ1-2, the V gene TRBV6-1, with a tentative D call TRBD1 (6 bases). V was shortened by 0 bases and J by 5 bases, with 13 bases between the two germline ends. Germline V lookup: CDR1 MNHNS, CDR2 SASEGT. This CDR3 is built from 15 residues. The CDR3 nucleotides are TGTGCCAGCAGTGAAGCGCAGGGGTTTGGTTATGGCTACACCTTC. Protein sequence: CASSEAQGFGYGYTF.

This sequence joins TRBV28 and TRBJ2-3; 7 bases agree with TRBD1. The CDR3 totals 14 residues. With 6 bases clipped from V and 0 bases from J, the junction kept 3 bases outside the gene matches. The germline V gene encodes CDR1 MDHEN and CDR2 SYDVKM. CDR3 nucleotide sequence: TGTGCCAGCAGCCCCAGGGGGAGCACAGATACGCAGTATTTT. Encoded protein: CASSPRGSTDTQYF.

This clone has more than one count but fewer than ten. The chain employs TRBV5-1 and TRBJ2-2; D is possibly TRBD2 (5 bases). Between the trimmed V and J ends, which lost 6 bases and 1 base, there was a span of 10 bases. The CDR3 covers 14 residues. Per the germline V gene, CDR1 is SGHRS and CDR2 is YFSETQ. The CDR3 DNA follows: TGCGCCAGCAAGGAGGACCTGAACACCGGGGAGCTGTTTTTT. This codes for CASKEDLNTGELFF.

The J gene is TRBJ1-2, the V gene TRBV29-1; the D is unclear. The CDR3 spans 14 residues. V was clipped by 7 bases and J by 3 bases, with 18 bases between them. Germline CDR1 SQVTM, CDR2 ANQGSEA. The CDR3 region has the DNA TGCAGCGCACTATCAAAACGTATCTACTATGGCTACACCTTC. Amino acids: CSALSKRIYYGYTF.

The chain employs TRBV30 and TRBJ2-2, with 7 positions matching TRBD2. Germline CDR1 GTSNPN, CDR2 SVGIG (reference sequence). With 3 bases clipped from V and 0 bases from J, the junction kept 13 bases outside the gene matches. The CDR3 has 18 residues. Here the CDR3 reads CAWSEHVGSGANTGELFF. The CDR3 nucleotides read TGTGCCTGGAGCGAACATGTTGGGAGCGGGGCGAACACCGGGGAGCTGTTTTTT.

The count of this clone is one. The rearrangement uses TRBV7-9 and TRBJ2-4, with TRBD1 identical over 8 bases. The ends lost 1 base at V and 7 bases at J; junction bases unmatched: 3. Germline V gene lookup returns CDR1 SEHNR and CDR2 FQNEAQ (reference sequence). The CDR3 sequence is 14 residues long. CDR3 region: CASSLGRDRNIQYF. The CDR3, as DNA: TGTGCCAGCAGCTTAGGGCGGGACAGGAACATTCAGTACTTC.

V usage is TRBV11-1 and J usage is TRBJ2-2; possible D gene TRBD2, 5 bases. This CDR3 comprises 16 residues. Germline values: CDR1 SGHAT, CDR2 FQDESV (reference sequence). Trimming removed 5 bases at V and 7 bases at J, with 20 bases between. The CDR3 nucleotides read TGTGCCAGCAGCGTTACCCCCGACCGGGGTGTCGGGGAGCTGTTTTTT. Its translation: CASSVTPDRGVGELFF.

Here the CDR3 reads CASSFGDPSTDTQYF. The CDR3, as DNA: TGTGCCAGCAGTTTTGGAGACCCCAGCACAGATACGCAGTATTTT. The chain employs TRBV2 and TRBJ2-3; D ambiguous. V lost 5 bases, J lost 0 bases, and 12 bases lay in between. CDR3 length: 15 residues. Germline CDR1 is SNHLY and CDR2 is FYNNEI.

The CDR3 loop reads CAASDGAMYNSPLHF. The CDR3 DNA sequence: TGTGCCGCCTCCGACGGGGCGATGTATAATTCACCCCTCCACTTT. The V gene is TRBV28, the J gene TRBJ1-6; possibly TRBD1 for D (5 bases). From germline, CDR1 is MDHEN and CDR2 SYDVKM. The CDR3 length is 15 residues. V shed 11 bases and J shed 4 bases, with 18 bases lying between them. Full variable domain (remainder filled in from reference TRBV28 and TRBJ1-6): DVKVTQSSRYLVKRTGEKVFLECVQDMDHENMFWYRQDPGLGLRLIYFSYDVKMKEKGDIPEGYSVSREKKERFSLILESASTNQTSMYLCAASDGAMYNSPLHFGNGTRLTVT.

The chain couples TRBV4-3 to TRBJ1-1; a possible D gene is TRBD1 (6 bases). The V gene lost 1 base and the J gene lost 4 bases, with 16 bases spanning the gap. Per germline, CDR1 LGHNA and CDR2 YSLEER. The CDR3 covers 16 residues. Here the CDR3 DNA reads TGCGCCAGCAGCCAAGTACAGGGACCTCGTCCCACTGAAGCTTTCTTT. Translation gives CASSQVQGPRPTEAFF.

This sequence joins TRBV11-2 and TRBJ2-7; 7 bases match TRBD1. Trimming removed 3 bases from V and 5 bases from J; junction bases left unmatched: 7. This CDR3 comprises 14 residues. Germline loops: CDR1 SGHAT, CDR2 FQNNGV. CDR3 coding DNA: TGTGCCAGCAGCTTCGACAGGGTCGGACACGAGCAGTACTTC. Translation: CASSFDRVGHEQYF.

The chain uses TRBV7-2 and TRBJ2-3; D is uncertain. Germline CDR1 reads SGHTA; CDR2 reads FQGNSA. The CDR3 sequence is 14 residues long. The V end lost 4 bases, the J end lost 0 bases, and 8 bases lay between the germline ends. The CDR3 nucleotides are TGTGCCAGCAGCTGGTTGTCTAGCACAGATACGCAGTATTTT. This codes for CASSWLSSTDTQYF.

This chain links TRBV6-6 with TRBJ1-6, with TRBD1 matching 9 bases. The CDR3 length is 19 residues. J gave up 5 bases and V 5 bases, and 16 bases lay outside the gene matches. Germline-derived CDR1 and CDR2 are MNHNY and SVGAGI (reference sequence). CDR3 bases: TGTGCCAGCAGTCCGCAGCACCCGGGACAGGGTCCCCATAATTCACCCCTCCACTTT. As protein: CASSPQHPGQGPHNSPLHF.

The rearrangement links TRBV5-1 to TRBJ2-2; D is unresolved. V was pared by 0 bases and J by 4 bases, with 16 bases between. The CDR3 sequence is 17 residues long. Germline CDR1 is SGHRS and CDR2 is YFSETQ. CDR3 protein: CASSLGVDPPTTGELFF. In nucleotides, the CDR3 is TGCGCCAGCAGCTTGGGGGTGGACCCTCCTACCACCGGGGAGCTGTTTTTT.

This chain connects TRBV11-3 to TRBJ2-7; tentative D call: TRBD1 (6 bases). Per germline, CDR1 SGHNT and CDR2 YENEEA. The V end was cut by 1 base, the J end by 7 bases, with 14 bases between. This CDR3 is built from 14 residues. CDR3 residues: CASSLGAGAPEQYF. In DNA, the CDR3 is TGTGCCAGCAGCTTAGGGGCAGGGGCGCCAGAGCAGTACTTC.

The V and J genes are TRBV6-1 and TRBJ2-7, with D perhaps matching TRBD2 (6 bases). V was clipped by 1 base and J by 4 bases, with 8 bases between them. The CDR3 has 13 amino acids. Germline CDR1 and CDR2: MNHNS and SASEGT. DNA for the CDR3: TGTGCCAGCAGTGAAGGGGAGGCATACGAGCAGTACTTC. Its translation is CASSEGEAYEQYF.

The DNA of the CDR3 is TGCGCCAGCACCCTTAAGGCTCTTCCAGGGGAGCAGTACTTC. It codes for CASTLKALPGEQYF. The chain uses TRBV5-1 and TRBJ2-7, with D maybe TRBD1 (5 bases). Germline CDR1 reads SGHRS; CDR2 reads YFSETQ. CDR3 length: 14 amino acids. V gave up 6 bases and J gave up 7 bases, with 20 bases separating them.

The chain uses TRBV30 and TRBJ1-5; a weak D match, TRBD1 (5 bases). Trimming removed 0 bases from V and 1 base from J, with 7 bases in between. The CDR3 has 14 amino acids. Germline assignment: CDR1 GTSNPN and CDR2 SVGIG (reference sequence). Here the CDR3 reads CAWSVRGSNQPQHF. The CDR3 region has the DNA TGTGCCTGGAGTGTACGGGGGAGCAATCAGCCCCAGCATTTT.

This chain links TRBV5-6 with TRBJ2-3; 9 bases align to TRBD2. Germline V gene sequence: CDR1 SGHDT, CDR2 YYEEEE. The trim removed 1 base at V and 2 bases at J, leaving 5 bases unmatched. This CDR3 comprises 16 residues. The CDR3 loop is CASSLHLAGNTDTQYF. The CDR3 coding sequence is TGTGCCAGCAGCTTGCACCTAGCGGGGAACACAGATACGCAGTATTTT.

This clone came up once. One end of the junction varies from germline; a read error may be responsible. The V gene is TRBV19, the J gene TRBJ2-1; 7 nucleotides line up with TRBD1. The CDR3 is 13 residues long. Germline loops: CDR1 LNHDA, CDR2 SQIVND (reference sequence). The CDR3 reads CASPKDRANGQFF. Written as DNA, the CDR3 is TGTGCCAGCCCTAAAGACAGGGCTAATGGGCAGTTCTTC.

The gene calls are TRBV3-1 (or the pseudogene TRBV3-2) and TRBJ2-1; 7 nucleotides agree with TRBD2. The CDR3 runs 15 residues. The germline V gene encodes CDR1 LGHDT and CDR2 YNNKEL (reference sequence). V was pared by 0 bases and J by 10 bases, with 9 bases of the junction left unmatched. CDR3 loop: CASSQDPGRGGEQFF. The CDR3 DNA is TGTGCCAGCAGCCAAGATCCTGGTAGGGGAGGGGAGCAGTTCTTC.

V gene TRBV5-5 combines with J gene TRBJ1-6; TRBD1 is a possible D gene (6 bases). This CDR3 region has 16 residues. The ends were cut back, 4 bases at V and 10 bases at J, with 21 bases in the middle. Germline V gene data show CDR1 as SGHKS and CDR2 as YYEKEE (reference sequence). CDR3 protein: CASSLTDGGVGSPLHF. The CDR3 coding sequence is TGTGCCAGCAGCCTAACGGATGGGGGCGTAGGATCACCCCTCCACTTT.

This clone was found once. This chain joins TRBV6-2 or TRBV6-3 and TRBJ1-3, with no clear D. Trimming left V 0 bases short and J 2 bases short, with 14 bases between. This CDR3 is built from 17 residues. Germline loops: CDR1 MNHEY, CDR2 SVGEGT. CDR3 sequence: CASSYSNYPEAGNTIYF. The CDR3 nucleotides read TGTGCCAGCAGTTACTCGAATTACCCAGAAGCTGGAAACACCATATATTTT.

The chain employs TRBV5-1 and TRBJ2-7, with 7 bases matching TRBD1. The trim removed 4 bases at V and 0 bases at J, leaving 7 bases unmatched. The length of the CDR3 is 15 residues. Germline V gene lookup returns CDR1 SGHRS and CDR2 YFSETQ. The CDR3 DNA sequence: TGCGCCAGCAGCACCCGACAGGGCAACTCCTACGAGCAGTACTTC. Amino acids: CASSTRQGNSYEQYF.

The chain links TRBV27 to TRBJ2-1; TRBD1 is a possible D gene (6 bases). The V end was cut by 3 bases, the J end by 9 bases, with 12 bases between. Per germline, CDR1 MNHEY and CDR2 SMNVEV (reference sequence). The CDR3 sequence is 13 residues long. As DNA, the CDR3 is TGTGCCAGCAGTTTGGGGGCAGCGAGTGAGCAGTTCTTC. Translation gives CASSLGAASEQFF.